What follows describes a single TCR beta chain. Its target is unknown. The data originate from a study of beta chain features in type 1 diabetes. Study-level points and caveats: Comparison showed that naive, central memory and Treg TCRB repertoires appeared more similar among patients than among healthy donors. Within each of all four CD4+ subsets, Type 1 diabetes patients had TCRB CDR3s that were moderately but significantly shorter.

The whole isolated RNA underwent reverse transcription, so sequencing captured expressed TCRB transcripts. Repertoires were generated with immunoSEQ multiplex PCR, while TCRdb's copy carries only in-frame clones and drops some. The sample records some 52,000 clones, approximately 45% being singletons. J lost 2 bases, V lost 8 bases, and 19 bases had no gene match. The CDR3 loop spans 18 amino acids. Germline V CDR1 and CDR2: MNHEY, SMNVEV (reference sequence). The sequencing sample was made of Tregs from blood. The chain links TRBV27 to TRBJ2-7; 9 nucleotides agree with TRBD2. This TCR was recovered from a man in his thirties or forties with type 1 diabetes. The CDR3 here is CASAPRGRALYSPYEQYF. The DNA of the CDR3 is TGTGCCAGCGCGCCTCGCGGGAGGGCGTTGTATTCCCCCTACGAGCAGTACTTC.